These 22 T cell receptor beta chains were all obtained from the same sample, sequenced in a study of T cells in Graves' hyperthyroidism and ophthalmopathy. From RNA transcripts, TCR beta CDR3 regions were amplified. First-round RT-PCR targeting the TCR CDR3 was performed with the HTBI primer set. TCRdb passed the multiplex PCR reads through MiXCR, listing each CDR3 protein once. The data hold roughly 280,000 distinct CDR3 sequences, with around 15% observed a single time. Sequencing input: blood. The receptors shown here come from a woman aged 55-70 years with Graves' ophthalmopathy.

This clonotype was observed many times. The rearrangement uses TRBV29-1 and TRBJ1-2; 10 bases are a match to TRBD1. With V trimmed by 6 bases and J by 2 bases, 6 bases remained unmatched. Germline V gives CDR1 SQVTM, CDR2 ANQGSEA. CDR3 length: 14 residues. CDR3 region: CSVARDRGNYGYTF. In nucleotides, the CDR3 is TGCAGCGTAGCTCGGGACAGGGGAAACTATGGCTACACCTTC.

This sequence joins TRBV7-9 and TRBJ2-5; TRBD1 aligns across 9 bases. The junction had 1 base not matched to a gene; V was cut back by 10 bases and J by 1 base. Germline assignment: CDR1 SEHNR and CDR2 FQNEAQ (reference sequence). This CDR3 contains 12 residues. The CDR3 spells CATDRGQETQYF. Here the CDR3 DNA reads TGTGCCACGGACAGGGGCCAAGAGACCCAGTACTTC.

This chain joins TRBV4-1 and TRBJ1-6; no clear D gene. Germline V gene data show CDR1 as MGHRA and CDR2 as YSYEKL. The CDR3 has 14 amino acids. Trimming left V 2 bases short and J 9 bases short, with 11 bases between. DNA for the CDR3: TGCGCCAGCAGCCAAATACGGCCAGGTTCACCCCTCCACTTT. Protein product: CASSQIRPGSPLHF.

The gene calls are TRBV4-2 and TRBJ2-5; D is unresolved. CDR1 is LGHNA and CDR2 is YNFKEQ in the germline V gene. With 1 base removed from V and 14 bases from J, the gap between germline ends came to 14 bases. CDR3 length: 12 amino acids. The CDR3: CASSQAGYGPYF. CDR3 in DNA: TGTGCCAGCAGCCAAGCAGGATACGGACCCTACTTC.

Many counts were recorded for this clonotype. CDR3 coding DNA: TGTGCCAGCAGCTTAGGGGGGATGGCTGAAGCTTTCTTT. This gives the protein CASSLGGMAEAFF. This chain connects TRBV11-2 to TRBJ1-1, with D tentatively TRBD1 (5 bases). Germline V CDR1 and CDR2: SGHAT, FQNNGV. This CDR3 has 13 amino acids. Between the trimmed V and J ends, which lost 1 base and 6 bases, there was a span of 9 bases.

The V and J genes are TRBV18 and TRBJ1-1, with 8 nucleotides matching TRBD1. This CDR3 region has 14 residues. V shed 5 bases, J shed 8 bases, and the junction held 10 bases outside the gene matches. From germline, CDR1 is KGHSH and CDR2 LQKENI. DNA of the CDR3: TGTGCCAGCTCAAGCAGGCCGGACAGGGTGGAAGCTTTCTTT. It specifies CASSSRPDRVEAFF. Together with reference TRBV18 and TRBJ1-1, the CDR3 gives the full variable domain: NAGVMQNPRHLVRRRGQEARLRCSPMKGHSHVYWYRQLPEEGLKFMVYLQKENIIDESGMPKERFSAEFPKEGPSILRIQQVVRGDSAAYFCASSSRPDRVEAFFGQGTRLTVV.

The rearrangement uses TRBV10-3 and TRBJ2-7, with D unclear. V was clipped by 2 bases and J by 2 bases, with 10 bases between them. Germline V gene lookup returns CDR1 ENHRY and CDR2 SYGVKD. The length of the CDR3 is 14 residues. CDR3 bases: TGTGCCATCAGTGAGGATTACGGTACCTACGAGCAGTACTTC. Residues: CAISEDYGTYEQYF.

This clonotype was counted a few times. The CDR3 loop reads CASSNLVPQHF. The CDR3 DNA is TGTGCCAGCAGCAACCTTGTGCCCCAGCATTTT. The rearrangement uses TRBV6-1 and TRBJ1-5; the D is unclear. The germline V gene has CDR1 MNHNS and CDR2 SASEGT. The CDR3 is made up of 11 amino acids. V was cut by 6 bases and J by 9 bases, with 9 bases left in between.

At least ten counts were recorded for this clonotype. The V and J genes are TRBV7-9 and TRBJ1-1; no reliable D call. V was pared by 3 bases and J by 1 base, with 6 bases between. The V gene's germline CDR1 is SEHNR and CDR2 FQNEAQ (reference sequence). This CDR3 spans 13 amino acids. The CDR3 here is CASSFPGNTEAFF. CDR3 DNA sequence: TGTGCCAGCAGCTTTCCAGGGAACACTGAAGCTTTCTTT.

This clonotype turned up a few times. The CDR3 DNA reads as TGTGCCAGCAGTTACTCTCGAGGGGCCCATAATTCACCCCTCCACTTT. This gives the protein CASSYSRGAHNSPLHF. V and J are TRBV6-6 and TRBJ1-6, with D tentatively TRBD1 (5 bases). The CDR3 covers 16 residues. In germline, CDR1 is MNHNY, CDR2 SVGAGI (reference sequence). Trimming took off 0 bases at V and 5 bases at J, with 11 bases between the two ends.

The chain joins TRBV28 to TRBJ1-2, with D perhaps matching TRBD1 (6 bases). From germline, CDR1 is MDHEN and CDR2 SYDVKM. The CDR3 totals 14 residues. V lost 3 bases and J lost 6, with 14 bases in between. The CDR3 bases are TGTGCCAGCAGTTTCTCCGCGTGGACAGATGGCTACACCTTC. It yields the protein CASSFSAWTDGYTF.

This clonotype was recorded at least ten times. At one boundary the junction diverges from the germline segment, which might be a read error. This chain uses TRBV15 with TRBJ1-1; D unresolved. The CDR3 length is 13 residues. Germline V gene sequence: CDR1 LNHNV, CDR2 YYDKDF (reference sequence). CDR3 nucleotides: TGTGCCACCAGCAGAGGAGGGAACGCTGAAGCTTTCTTT. Its translation is CATSRGGNAEAFF.

There are a few counts of this clonotype. This sequence joins TRBV5-1 and TRBJ1-6; 7 bases agree with TRBD1. V lost 3 bases, J lost 7 bases, and 10 bases stayed unmatched. Germline V gene lookup returns CDR1 SGHRS and CDR2 YFSETQ. This CDR3 is built from 16 residues. CDR3 DNA: TGCGCCAGCAGCTCGGAGACAGGGTTTGGAAATTCACCCCTCCACTTT. Translated, it gives CASSSETGFGNSPLHF. The full variable domain, with the rest looked up from reference TRBV5-1 and TRBJ1-6, is KAGVTQTPRYLIKTRGQQVTLSCSPISGHRSVSWYQQTPGQGLQFLFEYFSETQRNKGNFPGRFSGRQFSNSRSEMNVSTLELGDSALYLCASSSETGFGNSPLHFGNGTRLTVT.

This clonotype was seen repeatedly, ten times or more. V and J are TRBV12-3 or TRBV12-4 and TRBJ2-2, with 8 bases lining up with TRBD1. V trimming: 3 bases; J trimming: 1 base; junction bases outside the gene matches: 7. The CDR3 runs to 17 residues. The CDR3 here is CASSFARGLKNTGELFF. The DNA for the CDR3 is TGTGCCAGCAGTTTCGCCAGGGGGCTAAAGAACACCGGGGAGCTGTTTTTT.

With respect to this clonotype: This may arise from a read error, as a much more abundant clone is one base away. As the CDR3 is not closed by the conserved phenylalanine or tryptophan, this likely results from a read error. CDR3 protein: CASSPDAYSSYEQYC. The CDR3 bases are TGTGCCAGCAGCCCTGACGCCTACAGCTCCTACGAGCAGTACTGC. The V gene is TRBV3-1, the J gene TRBJ2-7; D is unresolved. V lost 4 bases and J 0 bases, leaving 13 bases between the germline ends. CDR1 is LGHDT, CDR2 YNNKEL, per germline (reference sequence). This CDR3 region has 15 residues.

The table lists this clonotype with a few counts. This chain connects TRBV20-1 to TRBJ2-3, with D maybe TRBD2 (5 bases). The CDR3 spans 14 residues. Trimming left V 6 bases short and J 2 bases short, with 15 bases between. Germline CDR1 DFQATT, CDR2 SNEGSKA (reference sequence). The DNA of the CDR3 is TGCAGTGCCCTAGGGCGGGTCGTCACAGATACGCAGTATTTT. Its protein is CSALGRVVTDTQYF.

This clonotype showed up many times. This chain connects TRBV12-3 or TRBV12-4 to TRBJ1-1, with unresolved D. This CDR3 contains 14 residues. Trimming took 7 bases from V and 6 from J, leaving 18 bases between them. CDR3 sequence (DNA): TGTGCCAGCACTTCCCTGGCGGTAGCGGCTGAAGCTTTCTTT. Translation gives CASTSLAVAAEAFF.

This clonotype was seen many times. This chain links TRBV20-1 with TRBJ1-5; the match to TRBD1 covers 9 bases. V gave up 5 bases and J gave up 6 bases; unmatched junction bases: 17. CDR3 length: 17 amino acids. Germline CDR1 DFQATT, CDR2 SNEGSKA (reference sequence). This CDR3 is CSALTGTGNRMGQPQHF. CDR3 sequence (DNA): TGCAGTGCTCTCACCGGGACAGGGAATAGAATGGGTCAGCCCCAGCATTTT.

This clonotype was seen many times. The V gene is TRBV30, the J gene TRBJ1-2; 11 bases match TRBD1. The CDR3 is made up of 13 amino acids. The junction had 3 bases not matched to a gene; V was cut back by 3 bases and J by 6 bases. Germline loops: CDR1 GTSNPN, CDR2 SVGIG (reference sequence). The CDR3 loop is CAWRDRGRNGYTF. The DNA for the CDR3 is TGTGCCTGGAGGGACAGGGGGCGGAATGGCTACACCTTC.

The sample holds a few counts of this clonotype. The chain recombines TRBV9 with TRBJ1-4; D possibly corresponds to TRBD1 (5 bases). There are 15 residues in the CDR3. Germline V gene sequence: CDR1 SGDLS, CDR2 YYNGEE. The ends were cut back, 3 bases at V and 8 bases at J, with 17 bases in the middle. The CDR3 here is CASSGSQDPGEKLFF. In nucleotides, the CDR3 is TGTGCCAGCAGCGGATCACAGGACCCGGGAGAAAAACTGTTTTTT.

This clonotype has at least ten counts. V gene TRBV2 combines with J gene TRBJ1-6; possible D gene TRBD1, 5 bases. The CDR3 is 13 amino acids. The germline V and J ends were trimmed by 8 bases and 10 bases, with 15 bases remaining between them. Germline V gene data show CDR1 as SNHLY and CDR2 as FYNNEI. The CDR3 here is CASGQGSGSPLHF. The CDR3 region has the DNA TGTGCCAGCGGTCAGGGCTCGGGATCACCCCTCCACTTT.

At least ten counts were recorded for this clonotype. The rearrangement links TRBV6-1 to TRBJ1-5; maybe TRBD1 (5 bases). The V gene's germline CDR1 is MNHNS and CDR2 SASEGT. The CDR3 runs to 14 residues. Trimming cost V 9 bases and J 6 bases, with 18 bases left between them. The CDR3 sequence: CASCEAQGGQPQHF. The CDR3 DNA is TGTGCCAGTTGTGAGGCCCAGGGCGGTCAGCCCCAGCATTTT.